A single sample is the source of the 2 T cell receptor beta chains below, sequenced in a study of T-cell reconstitution after alpha-beta-depleted transplantation in children (dated by TCRdb to about 2016). The method was PCR. This sample was sequenced with an Illumina HiSeq 2500. Molecular barcoding was employed in the preparation of TCR libraries, with unique molecular identifiers being used to normalize TCRbeta repertoire quantification. TCRdb reran the public reads through fastp at Q25 and MiXCR, keeping productive beta chains. All rows with the same CDR3 protein become a single entry with the most common DNA and genes. The sample data list about 500,000 distinct CDR3 sequences, and approximately 29% of these were observed just once. Clones ranked in the top ten supply 2% to 2.5% of the sample. The source was PBMCs from the stem cell graft donor, collected from the stem cell graft. These receptors all come from a human donor who donated a stem cell graft to a child with aplastic anemia.

This clonotype has a handful of counts. V and J are TRBV5-1 and TRBJ2-7, with D hard to call. Germline assignment: CDR1 SGHRS and CDR2 YFSETQ. V was cut by 4 bases and J by 2 bases, with 13 bases left in between. The length of the CDR3 is 14 residues. This CDR3 is CASSPRPTTYEQYF. As DNA, the CDR3 is TGCGCCAGCAGCCCCCGGCCCACCACCTACGAGCAGTACTTC.

The rearrangement uses TRBV7-7 and TRBJ2-3; 8 nucleotides agree with TRBD1. Germline V lookup: CDR1 SSHAT, CDR2 FNYEAQ (reference sequence). This CDR3 comprises 17 residues. V was pared by 1 base and J by 3 bases, with 9 bases of the junction left unmatched. DNA of the CDR3: TGTGCCAGCAGCTTAGGGCCAGGGGGCGCCGTGACAGATACGCAGTATTTT. Its protein is CASSLGPGGAVTDTQYF.